The sample holds many counts of the clone carrying this TCR beta chain. What it binds is not known. This entry belongs to a study of T cells in Graves' hyperthyroidism and ophthalmopathy. The study left out patients who had uncontrolled infection, other autoimmune disease, pregnancy or lactation. Germline V gene lookup returns CDR1 DFQATT and CDR2 SNEGSKA (reference sequence). The V and J ends lost 3 bases and 8 bases, in that order; junction bases with no gene match: 7. This CDR3 has 14 residues. The TCR beta CDR3 regions underwent amplification using RNA transcripts as the source. The HTBI primer set was used in a first-round RT-PCR of the TCR CDR3. TCRdb re-called the multiplex PCR reads through MiXCR, storing one row per CDR3 protein. This table has almost 600,000 distinct CDR3 sequences, just over 45% appearing once. General study findings and limits: Ophthalmopathy was identified by the model a median approximately six months ahead of onset. Ophthalmopathy was told apart from stable hyperthyroidism by a 13 V-J model. In the blood, most expanded thyroid clonotypes above 0.001 appeared as well.

Input material: peripheral blood or thyroid tissue (not recorded which). The TCR was taken from a woman between 18 and 29 years old with Graves' hyperthyroidism. The V gene is TRBV20-1, the J gene TRBJ1-4, with 9 positions matching TRBD1. The CDR3 sequence is CSARLQGAGEKLFF. CDR3 bases: TGCAGTGCTAGGTTACAGGGGGCAGGAGAAAAACTGTTTTTT.